One sample yielded the 26 T cell receptor beta chains listed below, sequenced in a study of T cells after yellow fever vaccination. TCRdb reprocessed the 5' RACE reads via MiXCR and lists one record per CDR3 protein. The sample includes approximately 610,000 distinct CDR3 sequences, roughly a sixth of them seen just once. Source: PBMCs, taken about 5 days after the first yellow fever vaccination. The receptors here all came from a man in his late teens or twenties who received the YFV17D yellow fever vaccine.

This clonotype was observed a handful of times. The V and J genes are TRBV7-8 and TRBJ1-2; TRBD1 might be the D (5 bases). The CDR3 spans 13 residues. Between the trimmed V and J ends, which lost 5 bases and 1 base, there was a span of 8 bases. Looked up from germline, CDR1 is SGHVS and CDR2 is FQNEAQ. CDR3 amino acids: CASSADSNYGYTF. In DNA form, the CDR3 reads TGTGCCAGCAGCGCCGACAGTAACTATGGCTACACCTTC. Full variable domain (outside the CDR3, taken from reference TRBV7-8 and TRBJ1-2): GAGVSQSPRYKVAKRGQDVALRCDPISGHVSLFWYQQALGQGPEFLTYFQNEAQLDKSGLPSDRFFAERPEGSVSTLKIQRTQQEDSAVYLCASSADSNYGYTFGSGTRLTVV.

The V gene is TRBV3-1, the J gene TRBJ1-6; D unresolved. Between the trimmed V and J ends, which lost 6 bases and 5 bases, there was a span of 11 bases. The CDR3 is made up of 14 amino acids. Germline CDR1 and CDR2: LGHDT and YNNKEL (reference sequence). The CDR3 DNA sequence: TGTGCCAGCAGGCAGGACCTAAATAATTCACCCCTCCACTTT. Translation: CASRQDLNNSPLHF.

The rearrangement links TRBV12-3 or TRBV12-4 to TRBJ2-7; D call uncertain. This CDR3 is 14 amino acids long. Deletions cut 2 bases from V and 2 bases from J, with 10 bases between. DNA for the CDR3: TGTGCCAGCAGTTTAAATTACCCAACCTACGAGCAGTACTTC. Translating it yields CASSLNYPTYEQYF.

This clonotype was detected only a few times. The chain couples TRBV4-2 to TRBJ2-7, with 14 positions matching TRBD2. The CDR3 runs 17 residues. CDR1 and CDR2 from the germline V gene are LGHNA and YNFKEQ. The V gene end was trimmed by 1 base and the J gene end by 2 bases; junction bases not matched to a gene: 4. In nucleotides, the CDR3 is TGTGCCAGCAGCCAAGGGACTAGCGGGGGGTTCGCCTACGAGCAGTACGTC. Translated: CASSQGTSGGFAYEQYV.

This clonotype was detected only a few times. The rearrangement links TRBV5-1 to TRBJ2-6, with TRBD1 as a possible D gene (6 bases). The CDR3 totals 15 residues. CDR1 and CDR2 from the germline V gene are SGHRS and YFSETQ. The V end lost 7 bases, the J end lost 2 bases, and 13 bases lay between the germline ends. The CDR3 DNA sequence: TGCGCCAGCTCCTCAGGGGCCACTGGGGCCAACGTCCTGACTTTC. Its protein product is CASSSGATGANVLTF.

There are a few counts of this clonotype. The chain employs TRBV11-2 and TRBJ2-3; 10 nucleotides line up with TRBD2. Trimming cost V 0 bases and J 2 bases; bases outside gene matches: 5. CDR3 length equals 17 residues. Germline values: CDR1 SGHAT, CDR2 FQNNGV. For the CDR3, the DNA is TGTGCCAGCAGCTTAGACTATAGCGGGGGGCACACAGATACGCAGTATTTT. Protein sequence: CASSLDYSGGHTDTQYF.

This clonotype was seen a few times. The rearrangement links TRBV6-5 to TRBJ2-3; D is undetermined. The CDR3 has 15 residues. CDR1 MNHEY and CDR2 SVGAGI come from the germline V gene. Trimming pared 4 bases from V and 3 bases from J, leaving 14 bases between. The CDR3 DNA follows: TGTGCCAGCAGTTTTTTCTCCCCGCGGACAGATACGCAGTATTTT. Translated, it gives CASSFFSPRTDTQYF.

This sequence joins TRBV27 and TRBJ1-5, with D unresolved. With 3 bases removed from V and 5 bases from J, the gap between germline ends came to 8 bases. CDR1 is MNHEY and CDR2 is SMNVEV in the germline V gene (reference sequence). The length of the CDR3 is 13 residues. CDR3 loop: CASSLGSYQPQHF. The CDR3 coding sequence is TGTGCCAGCAGTTTGGGCAGTTATCAGCCCCAGCATTTT.

This chain uses TRBV9 with TRBJ2-7, with 7 bases identical to TRBD1. CDR1 and CDR2 (germline): SGDLS, YYNGEE. J was trimmed by 7 bases and V by 0 bases; bases with no gene match: 10. CDR3 length: 15 residues. For the CDR3, the DNA is TGTGCCAGCAGCGTAGGCGACAGGGTTATAGAAGAGCAGTACTTC. This sequence encodes CASSVGDRVIEEQYF.

The rearrangement uses TRBV6-5 and TRBJ1-1; weak D call: TRBD1 (5 bases). Trimming removed 2 bases from V and 5 bases from J, with 12 bases in between. CDR1 and CDR2 from the germline V gene are MNHEY and SVGAGI. The CDR3 is 14 residues long. CDR3 DNA sequence: TGTGCCAGCAGTTACGGGACGGCGCGGACTGAAGCTTTCTTT. Encoded protein: CASSYGTARTEAFF.

The chain recombines TRBV29-1 with TRBJ1-2; 8 nucleotides align to TRBD1. The CDR3 totals 14 residues. Trimming cost V 6 bases and J 8 bases; bases outside gene matches: 14. Germline V gives CDR1 SQVTM, CDR2 ANQGSEA. The CDR3 protein is CSVFKTGAKGGYTF. CDR3 bases: TGCAGCGTCTTCAAGACAGGGGCTAAGGGGGGCTACACCTTC.

This chain uses TRBV2 with TRBJ2-1; TRBD2 matches 16 bases. CDR1 and CDR2 (germline): SNHLY, FYNNEI. The CDR3 covers 15 residues. V was pared by 7 bases and J by 9 bases, with 6 bases of the junction left unmatched. The CDR3 nucleotides are TGTGCCAGCATCGGGACTAGCGGGGGGGCAGGTGAGCAGTTCTTC. Translation: CASIGTSGGAGEQFF.

The chain couples TRBV4-2 to TRBJ2-2, with 9 positions matching TRBD2. V lost 0 bases to trimming and J lost 3 bases; unmatched junction nucleotides: 2. The germline CDR1 and CDR2 sequences are LGHNA and YNFKEQ. The CDR3 consists of 16 residues. CDR3 region: CASSQEGTSYTGELFF. The CDR3 bases are TGTGCCAGCAGCCAAGAGGGGACTAGCTACACCGGGGAGCTGTTTTTT.

A few counts support this clonotype. This chain links TRBV11-2 with TRBJ2-5; TRBD2 aligns across 16 bases. CDR1 SGHAT and CDR2 FQNNGV come from the germline V gene. The CDR3 is made up of 17 amino acids. V was pared by 5 bases and J by 1 base, with 4 bases of the junction left unmatched. The CDR3 DNA reads TGTGCCAGCAGCATAGGGACTAGCGGGGGGGCCCAAGAGACCCAGTACTTC. It encodes CASSIGTSGGAQETQYF.

V gene TRBV5-6 combines with J gene TRBJ2-7; 11 positions agree with TRBD1. The V and J ends lost 6 bases and 7 bases, in that order; junction bases with no gene match: 9. Per the germline V gene, CDR1 is SGHDT and CDR2 is YYEEEE. This CDR3 is built from 14 residues. CDR3 coding DNA: TGTGCCAGCACTCTCGGACAGGGGGCAGGAGAGCAGTACGTC. As protein: CASTLGQGAGEQYV.

The CDR3 DNA reads as TGTGCCACCGCCCGGGAATTGACTAGCTCCTATAATTCACCCCTCCACTTT. Residues: CATARELTSSYNSPLHF. J is TRBJ1-6 and V is TRBV12-3 or TRBV12-4; D is ambiguous. The CDR3 consists of 17 residues. V lost 10 bases to trimming and J lost 0 bases, with 19 bases between them.

In this sample, this clonotype turned up a few times. This chain connects TRBV10-3 to TRBJ2-7, with 8 bases fitting TRBD1. This CDR3 spans 15 amino acids. Germline-derived CDR1 and CDR2 are ENHRY and SYGVKD. Trimming took 0 bases from V and 2 from J; bases not matched to a gene: 3. The CDR3 is CAISESRGLPYEQYV. CDR3 DNA: TGTGCCATCAGTGAGTCCAGGGGGCTTCCCTACGAGCAGTACGTC.

This clonotype was recorded a few times. J is TRBJ1-1 and V is TRBV7-2; D unresolved. Germline V gives CDR1 SGHTA, CDR2 FQGNSA. The CDR3 has 14 residues. The germline V and J ends were trimmed by 5 bases and 2 bases, with 12 bases remaining between them. For the CDR3, the DNA is TGTGCCAGCAGCCCTGACCGGAGAAACACTGAAGCTTTCTTT. Its translation is CASSPDRRNTEAFF.

This clonotype occurred a few times. The chain employs TRBV20-1 and TRBJ2-7; D perhaps matches TRBD1 (5 bases). The CDR3 loop spans 14 amino acids. CDR1 is DFQATT, CDR2 SNEGSKA, per germline (reference sequence). Trimming pared 2 bases from V and 6 bases from J, leaving 17 bases between. Here the CDR3 DNA reads TGCAGTGCTAGAATGGTGACAGCGAATGCCGAGCAGTACTTC. It yields the protein CSARMVTANAEQYF.

In its sample, this clonotype was seen a few times. The chain combines TRBV24-1 with TRBJ2-3; D call uncertain. The CDR3 covers 14 residues. Per germline, CDR1 KGHDR and CDR2 SFDVKD. The V and J ends lost 4 bases and 4 bases respectively, with 11 bases between them. CDR3 residues: CATSDTTTADTQYF. CDR3 DNA sequence: TGTGCCACCAGTGACACCACGACCGCAGATACGCAGTATTTT.

The V call is TRBV4-3, the J call TRBJ2-2, with D possibly matching TRBD1 (5 bases). The CDR3 has 14 residues. Germline lookup yields CDR1 LGHNA and CDR2 YSLEER. V shed 3 bases and J shed 3 bases, with 8 bases lying between them. The CDR3 here is CASSHDRDTGELFF. CDR3 nucleotides: TGCGCCAGCAGCCACGACAGAGACACCGGGGAGCTGTTTTTT.

This clonotype was found a few times. This rearrangement joins TRBV29-1 to TRBJ2-1, with 9 bases that match TRBD2. In germline, CDR1 is SQVTM, CDR2 ANQGSEA. The junction had 5 bases not matched to a gene; V was cut back by 1 base and J by 10 bases. CDR3 length: 13 residues. The CDR3 sequence is CSVEGTSVLEQFF. The CDR3 DNA reads TGCAGCGTTGAAGGGACTAGCGTTTTAGAGCAGTTCTTC.

The rearrangement uses TRBV7-2 and TRBJ1-5, with 10 bases fitting TRBD1. The CDR3 extends over 14 amino acids. Germline V lookup: CDR1 SGHTA, CDR2 FQGNSA. V dropped 5 bases and J dropped 6; count of bases not matched to a gene: 4. CDR3 sequence: CASSTDRGPQPQHF. CDR3 in DNA: TGTGCCAGCAGCACAGACAGGGGGCCTCAGCCCCAGCATTTT.

CDR3 DNA sequence: TGTGCCAGCTCACCACCGGGGACAGGCTCCTACAATGAGCAGTTCTTC. Translating gives CASSPPGTGSYNEQFF. This sequence joins TRBV18 and TRBJ2-1; 8 positions match TRBD1. From germline, CDR1 is KGHSH and CDR2 LQKENI. The CDR3 covers 16 residues. The V gene end was trimmed by 0 bases and the J gene end by 0 bases; junction bases not matched to a gene: 1. Full variable domain (missing parts from reference TRBV18 and TRBJ2-1): NAGVMQNPRHLVRRRGQEARLRCSPMKGHSHVYWYRQLPEEGLKFMVYLQKENIIDESGMPKERFSAEFPKEGPSILRIQQVVRGDSAAYFCASSPPGTGSYNEQFFGPGTRLTVL.

This clonotype has more than one count but fewer than ten. The J gene is TRBJ1-3, the V gene TRBV3-1, with D uncertain. V was trimmed by 4 bases and J by 0 bases, leaving 7 bases between them. The germline gives CDR1 LGHDT, CDR2 YNNKEL (reference sequence). The CDR3 is 14 residues long. CDR3 nucleotides: TGTGCCAGCAGCCTTAGAGCCTCTGGAAACACCATATATTTT. It specifies CASSLRASGNTIYF. Filled out from reference TRBV3-1 and TRBJ1-3, the complete variable domain reads DTAVSQTPKYLVTQMGNDKSIKCEQNLGHDTMYWYKQDSKKFLKIMFSYNNKELIINETVPNRFSPKSPDKAHLNLHINSLELGDSAVYFCASSLRASGNTIYFGEGSWLTVV.

The CDR3 region is CASSLARGFQDSRGTQYF. As DNA, the CDR3 is TGTGCCAGCAGCTTAGCGCGAGGATTCCAAGACTCCCGGGGGACCCAGTACTTC. The chain joins TRBV11-1 to TRBJ2-5; TRBD2 is a possible D gene (5 bases). CDR1 is SGHAT and CDR2 is FQDESV in the germline V gene (reference sequence). This CDR3 is 18 amino acids long. V lost 0 bases to trimming and J lost 7 bases, with 24 bases between them.